This T cell receptor (beta chain) originates from a study of beta chain features in type 1 diabetes. V was clipped by 4 bases and J by 8 bases, with 15 bases between them. Germline lookup yields CDR1 KGHSH and CDR2 LQKENI. The CDR3 contains 14 residues. Study outcomes and limitations: Naive, central memory and Treg TCRB repertoires seemed to resemble each other more closely in patients than they did in healthy donors.

Every bit of the isolated RNA underwent reverse transcription, so sequencing read expressed TCRB transcripts. The repertoire was sequenced with immunoSEQ multiplex PCR; TCRdb's copy has only in-frame clones and lacks some. The sample has around 350,000 clones, roughly 12% seen once; the top ten hold under 0.02%. As regards this clone: Its antigen is undetermined.

The chain employs TRBV18 and TRBJ2-1; perhaps TRBD2 as D (5 bases). The clonotype originates from a young man in good health. The material sequenced was naive CD4+ T cells from blood. The CDR3 reads CASSLRGPNDEQFF. CDR3 coding DNA: TGTGCCAGCTCACTCAGAGGGCCTAATGATGAGCAGTTCTTC.